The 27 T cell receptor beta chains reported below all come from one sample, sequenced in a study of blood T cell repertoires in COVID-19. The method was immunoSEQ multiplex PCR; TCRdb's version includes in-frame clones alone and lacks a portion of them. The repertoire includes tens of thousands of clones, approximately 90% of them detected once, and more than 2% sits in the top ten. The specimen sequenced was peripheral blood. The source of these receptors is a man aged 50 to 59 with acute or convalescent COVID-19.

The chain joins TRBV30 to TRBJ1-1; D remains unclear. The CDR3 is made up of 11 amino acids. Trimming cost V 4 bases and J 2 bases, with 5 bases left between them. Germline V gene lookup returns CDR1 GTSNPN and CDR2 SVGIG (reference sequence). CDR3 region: CAWTVNTEAFF. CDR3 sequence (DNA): TGTGCCTGGACCGTTAACACTGAAGCTTTCTTT.

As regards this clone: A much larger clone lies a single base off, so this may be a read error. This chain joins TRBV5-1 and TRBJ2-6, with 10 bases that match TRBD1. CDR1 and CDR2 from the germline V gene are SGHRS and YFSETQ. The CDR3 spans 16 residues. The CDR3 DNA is TGCGCCCGCAGCTGGACAGGGGGAGGTGGGGCCAACGTCCTGACTTTC. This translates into CARSWTGGGGANVLTF. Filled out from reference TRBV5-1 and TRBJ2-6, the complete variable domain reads KAGVTQTPRYLIKTRGQQVTLSCSPISGHRSVSWYQQTPGQGLQFLFEYFSETQRNKGNFPGRFSGRQFSNSRSEMNVSTLELGDSALYLCARSWTGGGGANVLTFGAGSRLTVL.

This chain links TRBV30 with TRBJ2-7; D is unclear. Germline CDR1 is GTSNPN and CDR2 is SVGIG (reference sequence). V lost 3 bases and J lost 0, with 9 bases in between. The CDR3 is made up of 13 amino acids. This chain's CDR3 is CAWSLGASYEQYV. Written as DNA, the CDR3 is TGTGCCTGGAGCCTCGGAGCCTCCTACGAGCAGTACGTC.

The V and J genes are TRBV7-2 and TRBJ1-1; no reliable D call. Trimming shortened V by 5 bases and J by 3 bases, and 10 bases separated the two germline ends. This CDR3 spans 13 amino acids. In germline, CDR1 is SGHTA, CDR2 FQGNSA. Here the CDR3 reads CASSRIRDTEAFF. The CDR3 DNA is TGTGCCAGCAGCCGTATCCGGGACACTGAAGCTTTCTTT.

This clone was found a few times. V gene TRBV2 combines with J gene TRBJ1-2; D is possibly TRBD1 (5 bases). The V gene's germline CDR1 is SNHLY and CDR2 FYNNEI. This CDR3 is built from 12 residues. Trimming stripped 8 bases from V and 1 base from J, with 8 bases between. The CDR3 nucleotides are TGTGCCAGCGCGCAGGGTAACTATGGCTACACCTTC. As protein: CASAQGNYGYTF. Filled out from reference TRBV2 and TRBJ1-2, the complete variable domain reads EPEVTQTPSHQVTQMGQEVILRCVPISNHLYFYWYRQILGQKVEFLVSFYNNEISEKSEIFDDQFSVERPDGSNFTLKIRSTKLEDSAMYFCASAQGNYGYTFGSGTRLTVV.

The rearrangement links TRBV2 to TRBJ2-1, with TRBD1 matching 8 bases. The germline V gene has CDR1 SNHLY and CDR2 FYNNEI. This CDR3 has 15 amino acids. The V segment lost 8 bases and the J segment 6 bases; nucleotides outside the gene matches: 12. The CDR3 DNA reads TGTGCCAGCGAGGGAGGACAGGGTAGGTTCAATGAGCAGTTCTTC. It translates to CASEGGQGRFNEQFF.

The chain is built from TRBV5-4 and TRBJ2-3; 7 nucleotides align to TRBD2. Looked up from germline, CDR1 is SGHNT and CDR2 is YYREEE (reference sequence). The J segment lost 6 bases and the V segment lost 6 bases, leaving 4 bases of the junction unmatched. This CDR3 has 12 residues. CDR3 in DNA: TGTGCCAGCACGGGAGGTTTGGATACGCAGTATTTT. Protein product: CASTGGLDTQYF.

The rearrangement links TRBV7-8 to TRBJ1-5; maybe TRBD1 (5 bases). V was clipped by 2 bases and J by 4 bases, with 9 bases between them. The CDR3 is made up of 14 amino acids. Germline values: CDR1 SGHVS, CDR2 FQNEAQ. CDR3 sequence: CASSLSQGNQPQHF. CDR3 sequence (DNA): TGTGCCAGCAGCTTAAGTCAGGGAAATCAGCCCCAGCATTTT.

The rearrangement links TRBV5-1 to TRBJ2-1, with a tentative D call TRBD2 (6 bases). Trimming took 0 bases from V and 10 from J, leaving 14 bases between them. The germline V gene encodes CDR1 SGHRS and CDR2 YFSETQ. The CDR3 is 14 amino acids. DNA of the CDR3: TGCGCCAGCAGCTTGGCCGGCGGGGCCAAGGAGCAGTTCTTC. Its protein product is CASSLAGGAKEQFF.

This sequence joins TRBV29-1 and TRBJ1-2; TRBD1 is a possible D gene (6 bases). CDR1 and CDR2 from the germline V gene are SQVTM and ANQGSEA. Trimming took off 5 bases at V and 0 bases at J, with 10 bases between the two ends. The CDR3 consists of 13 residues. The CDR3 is CSVRDTSNYGYTF. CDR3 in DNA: TGCAGCGTTAGGGACACCTCTAACTATGGCTACACCTTC. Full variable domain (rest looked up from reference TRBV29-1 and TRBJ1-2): SAVISQKPSRDICQRGTSLTIQCQVDSQVTMMFWYRQQPGQSLTLIATANQGSEATYESGFVIDKFPISRPNLTFSTLTVSNMSPEDSSIYLCSVRDTSNYGYTFGSGTRLTVV.

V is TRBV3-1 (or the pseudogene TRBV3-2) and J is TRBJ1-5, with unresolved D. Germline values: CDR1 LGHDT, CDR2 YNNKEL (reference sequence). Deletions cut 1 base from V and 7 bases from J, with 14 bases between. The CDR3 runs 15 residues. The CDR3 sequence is CASSQGGERGQPQHF. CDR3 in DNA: TGTGCCAGCAGCCAAGGGGGAGAGAGAGGGCAGCCCCAGCATTTT.

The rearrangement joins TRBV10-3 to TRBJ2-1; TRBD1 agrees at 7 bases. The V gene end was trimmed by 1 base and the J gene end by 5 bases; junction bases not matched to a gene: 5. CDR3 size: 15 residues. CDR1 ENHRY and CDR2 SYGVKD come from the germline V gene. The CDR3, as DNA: TGTGCCATCAGTGAGTTACAGGGGAACGACAATGAGCAGTTCTTC. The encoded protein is CAISELQGNDNEQFF.

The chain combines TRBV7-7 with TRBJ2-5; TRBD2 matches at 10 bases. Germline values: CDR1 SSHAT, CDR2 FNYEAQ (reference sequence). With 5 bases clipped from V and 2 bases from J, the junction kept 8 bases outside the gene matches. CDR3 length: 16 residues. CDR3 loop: CASSPSGTSEQETQYF. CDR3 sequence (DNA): TGTGCCAGCAGCCCTAGTGGGACTAGCGAACAAGAGACCCAGTACTTC.

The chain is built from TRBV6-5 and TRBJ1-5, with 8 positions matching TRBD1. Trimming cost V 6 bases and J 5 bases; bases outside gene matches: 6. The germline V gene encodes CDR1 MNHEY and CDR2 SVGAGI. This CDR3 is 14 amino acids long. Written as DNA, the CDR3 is TGTGCCAGCAGACGGACAGGGTGGGATCAGCCCCAGCATTTT. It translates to CASRRTGWDQPQHF.

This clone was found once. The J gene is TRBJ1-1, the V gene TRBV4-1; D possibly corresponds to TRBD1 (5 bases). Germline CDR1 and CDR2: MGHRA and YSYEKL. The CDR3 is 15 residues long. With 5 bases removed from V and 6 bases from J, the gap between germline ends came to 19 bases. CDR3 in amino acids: CASSESGGEYAEAFF. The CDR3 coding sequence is TGCGCCAGCAGCGAAAGTGGAGGGGAGTACGCTGAAGCTTTCTTT.

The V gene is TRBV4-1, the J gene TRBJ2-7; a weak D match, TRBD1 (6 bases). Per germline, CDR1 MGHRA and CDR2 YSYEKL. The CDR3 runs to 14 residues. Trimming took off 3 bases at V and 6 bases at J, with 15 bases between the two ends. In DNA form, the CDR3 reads TGCGCCAGCAGCCACCGGACCGACAGGAGCGAGCAGTACTTC. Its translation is CASSHRTDRSEQYF.

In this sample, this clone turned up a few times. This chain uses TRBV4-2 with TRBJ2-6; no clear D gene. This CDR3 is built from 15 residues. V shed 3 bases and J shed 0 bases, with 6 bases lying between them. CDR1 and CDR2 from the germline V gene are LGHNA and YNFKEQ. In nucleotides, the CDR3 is TGTGCCAGCAGCCATTACAGCTCTGGGGCCAACGTCCTGACTTTC. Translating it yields CASSHYSSGANVLTF.

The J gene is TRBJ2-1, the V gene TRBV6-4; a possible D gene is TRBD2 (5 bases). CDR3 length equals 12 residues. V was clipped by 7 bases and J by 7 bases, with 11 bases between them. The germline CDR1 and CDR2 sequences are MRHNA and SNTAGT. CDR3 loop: CASTDEGNEQFF. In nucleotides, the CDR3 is TGTGCCAGCACAGATGAGGGTAATGAGCAGTTCTTC.

The CDR3 is CASTRDRGETQYF. CDR3 sequence (DNA): TGCGCCAGCACCCGGGACAGGGGGGAGACCCAGTACTTC. This chain links TRBV5-1 with TRBJ2-5, with 11 nucleotides matching TRBD1. The CDR3 contains 13 residues. V dropped 6 bases and J dropped 5; count of bases not matched to a gene: 3. The V gene's germline CDR1 is SGHRS and CDR2 YFSETQ.

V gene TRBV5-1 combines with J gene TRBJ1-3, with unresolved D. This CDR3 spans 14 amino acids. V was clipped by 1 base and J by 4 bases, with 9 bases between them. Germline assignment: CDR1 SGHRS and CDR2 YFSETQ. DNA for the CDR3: TGCGCCAGCAGCTTGTCGGGAGAAGGAAACACCATATATTTT. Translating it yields CASSLSGEGNTIYF. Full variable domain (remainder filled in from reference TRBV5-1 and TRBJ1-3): KAGVTQTPRYLIKTRGQQVTLSCSPISGHRSVSWYQQTPGQGLQFLFEYFSETQRNKGNFPGRFSGRQFSNSRSEMNVSTLELGDSALYLCASSLSGEGNTIYFGEGSWLTVV.

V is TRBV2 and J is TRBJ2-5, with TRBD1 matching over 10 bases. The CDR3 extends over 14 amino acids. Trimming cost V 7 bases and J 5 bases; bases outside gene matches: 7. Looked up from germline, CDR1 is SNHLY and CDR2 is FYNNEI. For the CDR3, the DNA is TGTGCCAGCACCTGGGACAGGGGAGCCGAGACCCAGTACTTC. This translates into CASTWDRGAETQYF.

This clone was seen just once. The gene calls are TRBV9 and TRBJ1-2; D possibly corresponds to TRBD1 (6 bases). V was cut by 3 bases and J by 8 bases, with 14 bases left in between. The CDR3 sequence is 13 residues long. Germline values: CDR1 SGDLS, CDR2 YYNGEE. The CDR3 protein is CASSASGGQGYTF. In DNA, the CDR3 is TGTGCCAGCAGCGCATCGGGGGGGCAGGGCTACACCTTC.

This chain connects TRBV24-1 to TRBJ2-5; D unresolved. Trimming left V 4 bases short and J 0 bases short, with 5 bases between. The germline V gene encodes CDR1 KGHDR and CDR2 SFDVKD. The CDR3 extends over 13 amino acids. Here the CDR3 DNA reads TGTGCCACCAGTGACCGGTACCAAGAGACCCAGTACTTC. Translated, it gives CATSDRYQETQYF.

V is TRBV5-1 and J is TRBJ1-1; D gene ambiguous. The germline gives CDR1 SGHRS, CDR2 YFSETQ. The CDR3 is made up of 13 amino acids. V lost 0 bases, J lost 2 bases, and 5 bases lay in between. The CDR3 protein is CASSLGTNTEAFF. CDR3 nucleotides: TGCGCCAGCAGCTTGGGCACTAACACTGAAGCTTTCTTT.

The DNA of the CDR3 is TGTGCCAGCTCACCCGGGCCGGGAGGCAATCAGCCCCAGCATTTT. It is translated as CASSPGPGGNQPQHF. This chain connects TRBV18 to TRBJ1-5; D is uncertain. Germline values: CDR1 KGHSH, CDR2 LQKENI. CDR3 length equals 15 residues. V was clipped by 3 bases and J by 2 bases, with 11 bases between them.

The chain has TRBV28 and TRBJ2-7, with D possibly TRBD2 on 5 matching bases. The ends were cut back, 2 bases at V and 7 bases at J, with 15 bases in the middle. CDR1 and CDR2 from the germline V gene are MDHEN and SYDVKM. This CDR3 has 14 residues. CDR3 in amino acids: CASSLVEAAREQYF. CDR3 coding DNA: TGTGCCAGCAGTTTAGTGGAAGCGGCAAGAGAGCAGTACTTC. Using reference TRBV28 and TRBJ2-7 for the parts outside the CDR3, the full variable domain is DVKVTQSSRYLVKRTGEKVFLECVQDMDHENMFWYRQDPGLGLRLIYFSYDVKMKEKGDIPEGYSVSREKKERFSLILESASTNQTSMYLCASSLVEAAREQYFGPGTRLTVT.

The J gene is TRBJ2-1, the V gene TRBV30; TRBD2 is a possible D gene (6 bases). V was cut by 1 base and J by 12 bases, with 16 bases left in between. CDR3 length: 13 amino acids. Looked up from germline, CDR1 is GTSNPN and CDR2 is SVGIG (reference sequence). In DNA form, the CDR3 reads TGTGCCTGGAGTGCGGGACTCCCGCGTGTGCAGTTCTTC. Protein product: CAWSAGLPRVQFF.